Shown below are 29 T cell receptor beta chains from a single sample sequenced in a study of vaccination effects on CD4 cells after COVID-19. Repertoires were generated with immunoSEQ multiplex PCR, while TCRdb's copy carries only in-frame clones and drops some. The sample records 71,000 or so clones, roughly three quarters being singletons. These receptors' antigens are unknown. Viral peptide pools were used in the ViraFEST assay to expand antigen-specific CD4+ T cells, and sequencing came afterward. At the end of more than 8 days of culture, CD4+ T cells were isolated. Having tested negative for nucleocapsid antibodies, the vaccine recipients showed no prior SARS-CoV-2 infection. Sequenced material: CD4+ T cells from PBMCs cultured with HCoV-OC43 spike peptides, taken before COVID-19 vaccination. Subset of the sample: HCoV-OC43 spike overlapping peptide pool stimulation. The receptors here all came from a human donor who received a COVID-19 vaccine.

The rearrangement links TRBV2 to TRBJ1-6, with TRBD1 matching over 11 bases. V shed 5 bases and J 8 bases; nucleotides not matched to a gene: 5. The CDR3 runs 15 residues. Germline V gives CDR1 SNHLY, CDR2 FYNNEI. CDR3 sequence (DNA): TGTGCCAGCAGTCCAGGACAGGGGGCGGATTCACCCCTCCACTTT. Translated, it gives CASSPGQGADSPLHF. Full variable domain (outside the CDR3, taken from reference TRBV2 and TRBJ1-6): EPEVTQTPSHQVTQMGQEVILRCVPISNHLYFYWYRQILGQKVEFLVSFYNNEISEKSEIFDDQFSVERPDGSNFTLKIRSTKLEDSAMYFCASSPGQGADSPLHFGNGTRLTVT.

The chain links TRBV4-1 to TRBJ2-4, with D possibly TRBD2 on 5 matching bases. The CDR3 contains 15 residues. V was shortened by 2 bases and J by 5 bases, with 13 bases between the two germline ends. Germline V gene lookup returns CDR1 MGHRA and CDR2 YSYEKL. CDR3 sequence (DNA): TGCGCCAGCAGCCAACGAGGGTCCGGGCAAAACATTCAGTACTTC. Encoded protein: CASSQRGSGQNIQYF.

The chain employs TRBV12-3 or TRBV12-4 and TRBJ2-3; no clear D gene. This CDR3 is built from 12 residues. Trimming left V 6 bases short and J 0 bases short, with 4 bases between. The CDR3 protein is CASSRSTDTQYF. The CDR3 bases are TGTGCCAGCAGCCGAAGCACAGATACGCAGTATTTT.

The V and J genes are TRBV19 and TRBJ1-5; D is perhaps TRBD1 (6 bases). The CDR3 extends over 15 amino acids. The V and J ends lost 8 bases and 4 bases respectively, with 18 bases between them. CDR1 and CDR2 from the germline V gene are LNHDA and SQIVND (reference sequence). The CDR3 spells CASGRSGTSNQPQHF. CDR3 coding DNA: TGTGCCAGTGGTAGGTCCGGGACAAGTAATCAGCCCCAGCATTTT.

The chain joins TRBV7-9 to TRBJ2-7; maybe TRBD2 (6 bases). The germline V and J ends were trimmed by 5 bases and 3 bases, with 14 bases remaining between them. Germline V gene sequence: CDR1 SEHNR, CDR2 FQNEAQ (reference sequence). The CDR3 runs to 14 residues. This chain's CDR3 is CASSRLGGVYEQYV. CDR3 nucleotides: TGTGCCAGCAGCCGCCTGGGCGGGGTCTACGAGCAGTACGTC.

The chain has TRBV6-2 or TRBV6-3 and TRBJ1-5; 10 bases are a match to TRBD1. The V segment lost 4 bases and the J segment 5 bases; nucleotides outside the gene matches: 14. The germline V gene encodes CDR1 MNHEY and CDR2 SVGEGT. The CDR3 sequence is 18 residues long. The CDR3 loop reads CASSSVPGQGSRHQPQHF. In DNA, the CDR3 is TGTGCCAGCAGTTCCGTCCCGGGACAGGGGTCGAGGCATCAGCCCCAGCATTTT.

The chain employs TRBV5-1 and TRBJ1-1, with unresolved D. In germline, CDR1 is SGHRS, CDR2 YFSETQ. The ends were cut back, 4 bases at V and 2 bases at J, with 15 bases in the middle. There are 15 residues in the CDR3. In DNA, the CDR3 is TGCGCCAGCAGCCCGATGGGAGGAAGTAACACTGAAGCTTTCTTT. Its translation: CASSPMGGSNTEAFF.

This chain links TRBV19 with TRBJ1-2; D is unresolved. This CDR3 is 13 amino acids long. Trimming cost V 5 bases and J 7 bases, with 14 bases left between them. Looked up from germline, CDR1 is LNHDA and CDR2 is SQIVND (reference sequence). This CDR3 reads CASSLWQRSGYTF. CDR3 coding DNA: TGTGCCAGTAGTCTCTGGCAGAGGAGTGGCTACACCTTC.

The CDR3 protein is CASRGDVGNSPLHF. CDR3 nucleotide sequence: TGTGCCAGCAGGGGGGACGTGGGGAATTCACCCCTCCACTTT. V and J are TRBV6-5 and TRBJ1-6; a weak D match, TRBD1 (5 bases). This CDR3 has 14 residues. Trimming stripped 6 bases from V and 7 bases from J, with 13 bases between. Germline V CDR1 and CDR2: MNHEY, SVGAGI.

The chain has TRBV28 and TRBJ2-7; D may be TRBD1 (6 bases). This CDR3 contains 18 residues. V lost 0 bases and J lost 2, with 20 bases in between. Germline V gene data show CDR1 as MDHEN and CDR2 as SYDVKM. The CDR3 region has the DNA TGTGCCAGCAGTTTATGGGCCCGCCGGGACAAAGGGACCTACGAGCAGTACGTC. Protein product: CASSLWARRDKGTYEQYV.

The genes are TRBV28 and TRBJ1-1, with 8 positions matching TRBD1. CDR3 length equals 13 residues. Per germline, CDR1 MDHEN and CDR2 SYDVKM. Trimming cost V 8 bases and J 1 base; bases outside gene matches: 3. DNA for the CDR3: TGTGCCAGCCAAGGACAGGGGAACACTGAAGCTTTCTTT. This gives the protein CASQGQGNTEAFF.

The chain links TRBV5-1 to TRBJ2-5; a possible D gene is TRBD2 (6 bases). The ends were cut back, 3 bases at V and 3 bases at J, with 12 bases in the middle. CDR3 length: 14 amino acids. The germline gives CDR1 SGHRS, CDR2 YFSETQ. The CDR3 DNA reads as TGCGCCAGCAGCTGGGGAGGACGGGAAGAGACCCAGTACTTC. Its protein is CASSWGGREETQYF.

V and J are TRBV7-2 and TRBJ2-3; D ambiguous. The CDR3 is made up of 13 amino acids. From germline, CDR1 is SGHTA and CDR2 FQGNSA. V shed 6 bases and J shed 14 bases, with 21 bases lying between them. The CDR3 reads CASRRPPDPSGYF. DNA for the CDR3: TGTGCCAGCAGACGTCCCCCAGACCCCTCTGGGTATTTT. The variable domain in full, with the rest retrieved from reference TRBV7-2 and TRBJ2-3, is GAGVSQSPSNKVTEKGKDVELRCDPISGHTALYWYRQSLGQGLEFLIYFQGNSAPDKSGLPSDRFSAERTGGSVSTLTIQRTQQEDSAVYLCASRRPPDPSGYFGPGTRLTVL.

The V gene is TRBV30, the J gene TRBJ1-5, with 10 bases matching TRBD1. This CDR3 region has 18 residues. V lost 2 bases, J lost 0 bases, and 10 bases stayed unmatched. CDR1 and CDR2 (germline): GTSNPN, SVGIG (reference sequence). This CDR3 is CAWSSTGQGTHSNQPQHF. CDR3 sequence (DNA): TGTGCCTGGAGTTCGACGGGACAGGGGACCCATAGCAATCAGCCCCAGCATTTT.

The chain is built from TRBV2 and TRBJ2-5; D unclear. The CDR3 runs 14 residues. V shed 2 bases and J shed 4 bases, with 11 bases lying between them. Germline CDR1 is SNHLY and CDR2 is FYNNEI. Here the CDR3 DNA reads TGTGCCAGCAGTGAACCCGGCAGGAGAGAGACCCAGTACTTC. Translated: CASSEPGRRETQYF. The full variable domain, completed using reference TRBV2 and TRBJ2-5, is EPEVTQTPSHQVTQMGQEVILRCVPISNHLYFYWYRQILGQKVEFLVSFYNNEISEKSEIFDDQFSVERPDGSNFTLKIRSTKLEDSAMYFCASSEPGRRETQYFGPGTRLLVL.

CDR3 protein: CASSQGGLLETQYF. DNA for the CDR3: TGTGCCAGCTCACAGGGGGGACTCCTAGAGACCCAGTACTTC. V is TRBV7-3 and J is TRBJ2-5; TRBD1 agrees at 8 bases. Germline V gene lookup returns CDR1 SGHTA and CDR2 FQGTGA. This CDR3 is 14 amino acids long. Trimming took 8 bases from V and 4 from J; bases not matched to a gene: 9.

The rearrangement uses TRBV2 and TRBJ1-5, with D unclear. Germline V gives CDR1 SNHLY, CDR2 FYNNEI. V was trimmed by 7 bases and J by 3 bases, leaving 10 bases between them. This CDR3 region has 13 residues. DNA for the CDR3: TGTGCCAGCATGGGAGAACTCAATCAGCCCCAGCATTTT. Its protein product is CASMGELNQPQHF.

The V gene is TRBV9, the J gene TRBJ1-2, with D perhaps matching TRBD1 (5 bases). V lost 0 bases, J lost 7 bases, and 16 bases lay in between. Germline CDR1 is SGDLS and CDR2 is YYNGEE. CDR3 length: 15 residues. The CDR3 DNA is TGTGCCAGCAGCGTAGACTGGGGCGGGGTCATTGGCTACACCTTC. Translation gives CASSVDWGGVIGYTF.

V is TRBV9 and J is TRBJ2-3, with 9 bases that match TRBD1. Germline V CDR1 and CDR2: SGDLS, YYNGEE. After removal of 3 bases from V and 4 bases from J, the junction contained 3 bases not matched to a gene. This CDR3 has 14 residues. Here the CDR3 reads CASSARQGADTQYF. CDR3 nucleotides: TGTGCCAGCAGCGCTCGACAGGGGGCAGATACGCAGTATTTT.

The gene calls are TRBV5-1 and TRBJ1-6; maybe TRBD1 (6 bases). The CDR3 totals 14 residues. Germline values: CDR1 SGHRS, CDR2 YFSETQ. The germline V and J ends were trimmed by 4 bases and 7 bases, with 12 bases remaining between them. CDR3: CASSLYRDNSPLHF. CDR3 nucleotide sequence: TGCGCCAGCAGCCTGTACAGGGACAATTCACCCCTCCACTTT.

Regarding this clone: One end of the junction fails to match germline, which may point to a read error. The CDR3 nucleotides read TGTGCTAGTGGTGCACCGGGACTAGCGGAGATCCAGTACTTC. This codes for CASGAPGLAEIQYF. This sequence joins TRBV12-5 and TRBJ2-5, with 11 bases aligning to TRBD2. The CDR3 sequence is 14 residues long. Germline V lookup: CDR1 LGHNT, CDR2 FRNRAP.

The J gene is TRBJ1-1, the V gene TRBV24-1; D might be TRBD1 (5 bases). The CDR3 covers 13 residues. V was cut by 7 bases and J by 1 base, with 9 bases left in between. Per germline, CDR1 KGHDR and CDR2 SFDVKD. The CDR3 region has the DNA TGTGCCACCAGCTCTACAGGGAACACTGAAGCTTTCTTT. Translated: CATSSTGNTEAFF.

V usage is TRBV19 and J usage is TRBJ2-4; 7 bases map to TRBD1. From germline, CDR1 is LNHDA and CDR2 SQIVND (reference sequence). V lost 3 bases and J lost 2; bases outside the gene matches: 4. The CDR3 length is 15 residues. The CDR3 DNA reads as TGTGCCAGTAGTATGACAGGGTTGACCAAAAACATTCAGTACTTC. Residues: CASSMTGLTKNIQYF.

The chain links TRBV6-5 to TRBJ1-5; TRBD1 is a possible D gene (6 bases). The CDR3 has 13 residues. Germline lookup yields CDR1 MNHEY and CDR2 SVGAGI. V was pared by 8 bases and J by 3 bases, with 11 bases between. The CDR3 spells CASGTTINQPQHF. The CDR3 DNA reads TGTGCCAGCGGGACAACGATCAATCAGCCCCAGCATTTT.

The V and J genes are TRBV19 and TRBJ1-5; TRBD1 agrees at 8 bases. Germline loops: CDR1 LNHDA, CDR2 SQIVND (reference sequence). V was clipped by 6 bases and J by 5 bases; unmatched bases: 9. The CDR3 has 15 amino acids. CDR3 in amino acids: CASRQGVSAYQPQHF. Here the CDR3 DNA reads TGTGCCAGTAGACAGGGGGTATCAGCCTATCAGCCCCAGCATTTT.

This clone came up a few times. The CDR3 coding sequence is TGTGCCAGCAGCTTATCTGGACAGGGGAAAAATCAGCCCCAGCATTTT. Its translation: CASSLSGQGKNQPQHF. The chain joins TRBV7-9 to TRBJ1-5; 9 positions match TRBD1. Germline V lookup: CDR1 SEHNR, CDR2 FQNEAQ (reference sequence). This CDR3 region has 16 residues. Trimming cost V 2 bases and J 4 bases; bases outside gene matches: 6.

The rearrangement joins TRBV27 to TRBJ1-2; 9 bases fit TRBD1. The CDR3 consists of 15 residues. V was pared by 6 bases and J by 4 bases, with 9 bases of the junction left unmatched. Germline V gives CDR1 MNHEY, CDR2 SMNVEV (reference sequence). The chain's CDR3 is CASRLQGAPTYGYTF. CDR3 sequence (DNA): TGTGCCAGCAGACTACAGGGGGCGCCTACCTATGGCTACACCTTC.

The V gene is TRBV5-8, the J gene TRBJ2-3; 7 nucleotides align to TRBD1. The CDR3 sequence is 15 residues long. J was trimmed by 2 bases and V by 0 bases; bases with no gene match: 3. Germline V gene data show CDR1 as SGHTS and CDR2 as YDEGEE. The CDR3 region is CASSLGGQFTDTQYF. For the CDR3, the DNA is TGTGCCAGCAGCTTGGGGGGACAGTTCACAGATACGCAGTATTTT.

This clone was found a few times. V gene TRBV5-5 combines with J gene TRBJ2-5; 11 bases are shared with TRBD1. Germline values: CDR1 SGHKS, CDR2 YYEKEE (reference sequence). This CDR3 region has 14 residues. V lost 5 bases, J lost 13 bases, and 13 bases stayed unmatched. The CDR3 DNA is TGTGCCAGCAGTTATGTAACGGGACAGGGGGATTGGTACTTC. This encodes CASSYVTGQGDWYF. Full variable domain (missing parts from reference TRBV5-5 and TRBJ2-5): DAGVTQSPTHLIKTRGQQVTLRCSPISGHKSVSWYQQVLGQGPQFIFQYYEKEERGRGNFPDRFSARQFPNYSSELNVNALLLGDSALYLCASSYVTGQGDWYFGPGTRLLVL.